This T cell receptor (beta chain) was recorded in a study of T cell responses to AZD1222 COVID-19 vaccine. General study findings and limits: Baseline serostatus was positive in only 5 to 7 AZD1222 recipients. Spike-specific TCR breadth and depth rose after two AZD1222 doses. Donors in the cohort were predominantly white British and more often female, and clonal diversity was possibly underestimated.

Pooling of second doses given at about 4 or about 12 weeks was done. Profiled with immunoSEQ multiplex PCR; TCRdb holds only in-frame clones, not every one. This table has under 150,000 clones, roughly 91% appearing once. The junction had 3 bases not matched to a gene; V was cut back by 3 bases and J by 0 bases. CDR3 length: 15 amino acids. Germline CDR1 reads SGHAT; CDR2 reads FQNNGV. Of note for this clone: Its antigen is unknown.

The clonotype comes from an adult who received the AZD1222 COVID-19 vaccine. This specimen was peripheral blood, taken 28 days after the second AZD1222 dose. The V call is TRBV11-2, the J call TRBJ1-1; 8 bases line up with TRBD1. DNA of the CDR3: TGTGCCAGCAGCTTCAACAGGGGGGTGAACACTGAAGCTTTCTTT. Translated: CASSFNRGVNTEAFF.